Described below is a single T cell receptor beta chain sequence and its context. Its matching antigen is unknown. The source of the sample is a study of identical twins. Study conclusions and caveats: Twin sharing of out-of-frame TCR alpha was underestimated by models in monozygotic pairs. Invariant T cells like MAIT and iNKT could partly confound the zero-insertion analyses.

This CDR3 has 16 amino acids. Germline lookup yields CDR1 SGHAT and CDR2 FQNNGV. J was trimmed by 8 bases and V by 0 bases; bases with no gene match: 6. Healthy Caucasian individuals made up all the donors. Template switching, a step in the protocol, added a universal primer site, and cDNA carried unique molecular identifiers. TCRdb analysed the 5' RACE reads with MiXCR anew, one entry per CDR3 protein. The table has under 250,000 distinct CDR3 sequences, about 12% seen once; the top ten hold 3.5% to 4.5%. The data were also submitted as part of a second study, on yellow fever vaccine responses in identical twins.

The chain carries TRBV11-2 and TRBJ2-1, with 11 bases aligning to TRBD2. The origin of this receptor is a young woman in good health. The sample taken for sequencing was memory (CD45RO+) T cells sorted from blood. CDR3 in DNA: TGTGCCAGCAGCTTAGATGGGGTAGCGGGAGGGGATGAGCAGTTCTTC. This sequence encodes CASSLDGVAGGDEQFF.